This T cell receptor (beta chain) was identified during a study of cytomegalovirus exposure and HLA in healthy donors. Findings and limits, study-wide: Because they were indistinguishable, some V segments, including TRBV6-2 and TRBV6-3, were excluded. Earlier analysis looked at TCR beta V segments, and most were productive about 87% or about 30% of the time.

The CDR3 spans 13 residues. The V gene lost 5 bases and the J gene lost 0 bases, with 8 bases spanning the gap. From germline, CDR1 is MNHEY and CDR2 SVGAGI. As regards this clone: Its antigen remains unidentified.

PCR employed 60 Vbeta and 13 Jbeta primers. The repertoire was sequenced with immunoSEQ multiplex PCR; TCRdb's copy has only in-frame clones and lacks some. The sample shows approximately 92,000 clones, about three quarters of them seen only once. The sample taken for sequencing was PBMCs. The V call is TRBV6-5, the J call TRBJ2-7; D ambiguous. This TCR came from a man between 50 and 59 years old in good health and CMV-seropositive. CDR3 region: CASSLRSSYEQYF. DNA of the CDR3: TGTGCCAGCAGTCTTAGGAGCTCCTACGAGCAGTACTTC.